This TCR beta chain was identified in a study of OX40 agonist ivuxolimab in advanced cancers. Study information: Every patient in dose escalation had hepatocellular carcinoma, melanoma, renal cell or head and neck cancer. Overall study findings and caveats: Both CD4+ and CD8+ T cell populations in blood had undergone clonal expansion by week 6 at 0.1 to 3.0 mg/kg. People who partly responded at 0.1-3.0 mg/kg had some of the least clonal expansion seen. Researchers report that CD8+ T cells had, on average, more expanded clones than CD4+.

The CDR3 contains 14 residues. Trimming cost V 1 base and J 8 bases, with 10 bases left between them. The germline V gene encodes CDR1 SGHRS and CDR2 YFSETQ. Regarding this clone: No antigen is known for it.

Clones were sequenced by immunoSEQ multiplex PCR, and TCRdb holds only the in-frame ones, with some missing. The table lists roughly 75,000 clones, roughly 89% of them singletons. The sample in question was CD4+ or CD8+ T cells sorted from blood, obtained in a trial of the OX40 agonist ivuxolimab. The receptor was isolated from an adult with an advanced solid tumor such as melanoma, head and neck, liver or kidney cancer. V gene TRBV5-1 combines with J gene TRBJ1-6; D not resolved. CDR3 DNA: TGCGCCAGCAGCTTGCAGTCAGACTATTCACCCCTCCACTTT. Residues: CASSLQSDYSPLHF.